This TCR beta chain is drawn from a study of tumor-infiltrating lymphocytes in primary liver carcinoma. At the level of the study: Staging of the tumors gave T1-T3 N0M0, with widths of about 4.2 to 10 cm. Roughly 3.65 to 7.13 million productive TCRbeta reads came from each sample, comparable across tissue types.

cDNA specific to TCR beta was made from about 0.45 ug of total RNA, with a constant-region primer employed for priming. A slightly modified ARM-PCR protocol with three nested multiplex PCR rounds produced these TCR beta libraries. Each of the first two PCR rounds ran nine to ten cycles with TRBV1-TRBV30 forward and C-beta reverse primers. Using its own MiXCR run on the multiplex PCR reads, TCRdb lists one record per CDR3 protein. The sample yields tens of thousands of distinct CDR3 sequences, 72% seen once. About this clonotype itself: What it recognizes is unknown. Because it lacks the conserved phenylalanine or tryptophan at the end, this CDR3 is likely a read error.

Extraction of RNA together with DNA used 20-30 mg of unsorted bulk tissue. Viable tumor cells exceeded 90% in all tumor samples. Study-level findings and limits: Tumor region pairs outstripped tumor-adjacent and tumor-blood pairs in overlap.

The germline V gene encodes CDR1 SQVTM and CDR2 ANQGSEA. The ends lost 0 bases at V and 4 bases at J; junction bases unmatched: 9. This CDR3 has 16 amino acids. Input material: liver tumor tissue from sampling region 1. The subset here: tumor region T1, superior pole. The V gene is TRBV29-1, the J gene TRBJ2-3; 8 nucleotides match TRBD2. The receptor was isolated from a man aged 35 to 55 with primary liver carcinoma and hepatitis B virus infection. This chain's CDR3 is CSVEDQSGSSADTQYL. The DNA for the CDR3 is TGCAGCGTTGAAGATCAGAGCGGGAGTAGTGCAGATACGCAGTATTTA.